This TCR beta chain came from a study of T cell repertoires in cytomegalovirus infection. Study as a whole: Well-studied HLA-B-restricted epitopes and recently identified HLA-C-restricted epitopes of CMV were both used in the study. Indications of both CMV infection and matching HLA type were provided by public TCR beta signatures. Study results and caveats: Using cumulative public TCR beta family frequency, the authors identified those who carried CMV together with the relevant HLA. What dominated the ex vivo response were HLA-C-restricted CMV-specific TCR beta clonotypes.

As regards this clonotype: What it binds is not known.

TCRdb re-called the reads with MiXCR, one entry per CDR3 protein. The sample carries roughly 990,000 distinct CDR3 sequences, approximately 31% recorded once. Germline CDR1 is SGHVS and CDR2 is FNYEAQ. The junction had 9 bases not matched to a gene; V was cut back by 4 bases and J by 5 bases. This CDR3 contains 15 residues. This sequence was found in a human donor in good health (CMV status not recorded). Some clones in this sample may be carry-over from other donors' samples. Sequenced material: cultured CD8+ T cells from PBMCs, taken from culture after CMV antigen stimulation. The chain couples TRBV7-6 to TRBJ1-1; 8 positions match TRBD1. Written as DNA, the CDR3 is TGTGCCAGCAGCTCCTCAGGGGGCATGGGTACTGAAGCTTTCTTT. Residues: CASSSSGGMGTEAFF. The whole variable domain, filled in from reference TRBV7-6 and TRBJ1-1, reads GAGVSQSPRYKVTKRGQDVALRCDPISGHVSLYWYRQALGQGPEFLTYFNYEAQQDKSGLPNDRFSAERPEGSISTLTIQRTEQRDSAMYRCASSSSGGMGTEAFFGQGTRLTVV.